Listed below are T cell receptor beta chains from one sample, sequenced in a study of blood T cell repertoires in COVID-19. This table comes from immunoSEQ multiplex PCR, and its TCRdb copy is limited to in-frame clones, with some not included. This repertoire shows approximately 150,000 clones, roughly four fifths found once; its top ten account for more than 2%. Sequenced input: PBMCs or T cells enriched from blood (not recorded which). These receptors were taken from a man aged 40-50 years with acute COVID-19. The CDR3 runs from the conserved cysteine through the conserved F or W. The order of the fields is J gene, V gene, clone size, D gene, CDR3 protein, CDR3 DNA. A D gene is named only where the DNA matches it firmly. The listing skips clone size in some rows; elsewhere it reads once, few, many or a size class.

J: TRBJ2-3; V: TRBV30; size: .; D: .; CDR3: CAWSLTDTQYF; DNA: TGTGCCTGGAGTCTCACAGATACGCAGTATTTT
J: TRBJ1-2; V: TRBV2; size: .; D: .; CDR3: CASSEARGGIYGYTF; DNA: TGTGCCAGCAGTGAAGCGCGGGGAGGAATCTATGGCTACACCTTC
J: TRBJ2-7; V: TRBV29-1; size: .; D: TRBD1; CDR3: CSVEVEDRDSYEQYF; DNA: TGCAGCGTTGAAGTCGAGGACAGGGACTCCTACGAGCAGTACTTC
J: TRBJ2-5; V: TRBV29-1; size: .; D: TRBD1; CDR3: CSVEGAEETQYF; DNA: TGCAGCGTCGAGGGGGCGGAAGAGACCCAGTACTTC
J: TRBJ2-1; V: TRBV6-6; size: .; D: TRBD2; CDR3: CASSKGPSGDNEQFF; DNA: TGTGCCAGCAGTAAAGGTCCTAGCGGGGACAATGAGCAGTTCTTC
J: TRBJ2-3; V: TRBV5-1; size: .; D: TRBD2; CDR3: CASSLGASGATDTQYF; DNA: TGCGCCAGCAGCCTTGGGGCTAGCGGAGCCACAGATACGCAGTATTTT
J: TRBJ1-3; V: TRBV19; size: .; D: .; CDR3: CASRPPGSSSGNTIYF; DNA: TGTGCCAGTAGGCCCCCGGGGTCCAGCTCTGGAAACACCATATATTTT
J: TRBJ1-2; V: TRBV18; size: .; D: TRBD1; CDR3: CASSPRQGDYYGYTF; DNA: TGTGCCAGCTCACCCAGACAGGGAGATTACTATGGCTACACCTTC
J: TRBJ1-1; V: TRBV2; size: once; D: .; CDR3: CASTATPTGNTEAFF; DNA: TGTGCCAGCACGGCCACCCCTACAGGGAACACTGAAGCTTTCTTT
J: TRBJ2-7; V: TRBV7-2; size: .; D: .; CDR3: CASSSSPDYEQYF; DNA: TGTGCCAGCAGCTCTTCTCCAGACTACGAGCAGTACTTC
J: TRBJ1-5; V: TRBV30; size: .; D: TRBD1; CDR3: CAWSPGATGGLDQPQHF; DNA: TGTGCCTGGAGTCCCGGGGCGACAGGGGGCTTAGATCAGCCCCAGCATTTT
J: TRBJ2-1; V: TRBV14; size: .; D: TRBD2; CDR3: CASSQDLSGRDNEQFF; DNA: TGTGCCAGCAGCCAAGATCTAAGCGGGAGGGACAATGAGCAGTTCTTC
J: TRBJ1-5; V: TRBV15; size: .; D: .; CDR3: CATSSVGTISPQHF; DNA: TGTGCCACCAGCAGTGTTGGGACTATCAGCCCCCAGCATTTT
J: TRBJ2-5; V: TRBV3-1/TRBV3-2; size: .; D: TRBD1; CDR3: CASSPTTGAGKTQYF; DNA: TGTGCCAGCAGCCCTACGACAGGGGCAGGGAAGACCCAGTACTTC
J: TRBJ2-7; V: TRBV27; size: once; D: TRBD1; CDR3: CASSADRGRSRPYEQYF; DNA: TGTGCCAGCAGCGCGGACAGGGGCCGATCTAGACCCTACGAGCAGTACTTC
J: TRBJ2-1; V: TRBV28; size: .; D: TRBD1; CDR3: CASSSGQGTEQFF; DNA: TGTGCCAGCAGTTCCGGACAGGGAACTGAGCAGTTCTTC
J: TRBJ1-1; V: TRBV19; size: .; D: TRBD1; CDR3: CASINIFTGGDDLAFF; DNA: TGTGCCAGTATCAACATATTCACAGGGGGCGATGATTTGGCTTTCTTT
J: TRBJ2-1; V: TRBV5-5; size: .; D: TRBD1; CDR3: CASSLGLQGSSYNEQFF; DNA: TGTGCCAGCAGCTTGGGTCTACAGGGGAGCTCCTACAATGAGCAGTTCTTC
J: TRBJ2-5; V: TRBV5-1; size: .; D: TRBD2; CDR3: CASSTGLAGDQETQYF; DNA: TGCGCCAGCAGCACCGGACTAGCGGGAGACCAAGAGACCCAGTACTTC
J: TRBJ1-6; V: TRBV14; size: .; D: TRBD1; CDR3: CASSQVGQGLKVSPLHF; DNA: TGTGCCAGCAGCCAGGTCGGACAGGGGTTAAAGGTTTCACCCCTCCACTTT
J: TRBJ1-2; V: TRBV6-6; size: .; D: .; CDR3: CASSWGGRVNYGYTF; DNA: TGTGCCAGCAGTTGGGGAGGGAGGGTTAACTATGGCTACACCTTC
J: TRBJ1-4; V: TRBV3-1/TRBV3-2; size: .; D: .; CDR3: CASSQGGTDEKLFF; DNA: TGTGCCAGCAGCCAGGGAGGGACGGATGAAAAACTGTTTTTT
J: TRBJ2-3; V: TRBV18; size: .; D: TRBD1; CDR3: CASSLTGTGAADTQYF; DNA: TGTGCCAGCTCACTTACCGGGACAGGGGCCGCAGATACGCAGTATTTT
J: TRBJ1-4; V: TRBV18; size: .; D: .; CDR3: CASSPRREAVLFF; DNA: TGTGCCAGCTCACCAAGGCGGGAAGCGGTACTGTTTTTT
J: TRBJ2-1; V: TRBV5-5; size: .; D: .; CDR3: CASSPGTLNEQFF; DNA: TGTGCCAGCAGCCCCGGGACACTCAATGAGCAGTTCTTC
J: TRBJ2-1; V: TRBV10-3; size: .; D: TRBD2; CDR3: CATSTGGSLPNEQFF; DNA: TGTGCCACCTCTACCGGGGGGAGTTTGCCCAATGAGCAGTTCTTC